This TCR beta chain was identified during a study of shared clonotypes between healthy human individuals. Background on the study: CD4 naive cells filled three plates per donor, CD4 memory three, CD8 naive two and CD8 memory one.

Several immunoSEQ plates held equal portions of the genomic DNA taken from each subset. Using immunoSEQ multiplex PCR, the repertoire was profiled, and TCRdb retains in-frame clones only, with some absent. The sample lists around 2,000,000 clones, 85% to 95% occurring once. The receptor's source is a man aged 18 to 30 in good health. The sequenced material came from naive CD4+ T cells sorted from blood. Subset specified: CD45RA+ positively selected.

The CDR3 spells CASSDEDYGNEQYF. The CDR3 DNA reads as TGTGCCAGCAGTGACGAGGATTATGGAAACGAGCAGTACTTC. The V call is TRBV2, the J call TRBJ2-7; D remains unclear. This CDR3 is built from 14 residues. The V end lost 3 bases, the J end lost 5 bases, and 14 bases lay between the germline ends. Germline V lookup: CDR1 SNHLY, CDR2 FYNNEI.